This entry concerns a single T cell receptor beta chain. Its antigen is still unknown. The repertoire was sequenced with immunoSEQ multiplex PCR; TCRdb's copy has only in-frame clones and lacks some. The sample lists 35,000 to 45,000 clones; approximately 82% were seen once. The sample comes from a study of lymphopenia after photon versus proton radiotherapy. Findings of the study overall: Relative stability marked proton patients; photon patients lost diversity and naive cells. Survival link was tested only in deceased patients; proton benefit remains a possibility.

Germline lookup yields CDR1 LNHDA and CDR2 SQIVND (reference sequence). This CDR3 spans 15 amino acids. V shed 6 bases and J shed 0 bases, with 15 bases lying between them. This sequence joins TRBV19 and TRBJ2-7; D might be TRBD1 or TRBD2, each matching 5 bases. The specimen was peripheral blood, collected from a patient treated with proton-based radiotherapy. This TCR was sampled from a woman aged 70-85 years with pancreatic cancer. The CDR3 DNA sequence: TGTGCCAGTAGACCTGCCTGGGGGAGCTCCTACGAGCAGTACTTC. Encoded protein: CASRPAWGSSYEQYF.